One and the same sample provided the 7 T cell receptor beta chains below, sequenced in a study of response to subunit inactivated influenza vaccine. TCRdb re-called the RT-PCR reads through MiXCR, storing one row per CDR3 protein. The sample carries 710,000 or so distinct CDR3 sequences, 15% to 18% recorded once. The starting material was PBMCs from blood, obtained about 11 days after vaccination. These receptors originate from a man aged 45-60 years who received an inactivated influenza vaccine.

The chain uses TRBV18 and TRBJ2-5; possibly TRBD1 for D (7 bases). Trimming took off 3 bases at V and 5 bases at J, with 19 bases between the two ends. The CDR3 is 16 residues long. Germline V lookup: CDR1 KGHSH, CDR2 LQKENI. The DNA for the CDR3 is TGTGCCAGCTCACCCAAACGACAGGGACTCGGGGAGACCCAGTACTTC. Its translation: CASSPKRQGLGETQYF.

CDR3 DNA: TGTGCCAGCAGAATAGTAGAGAGCTCCTACAATGAGCAGTTCTTC. Encoded protein: CASRIVESSYNEQFF. This sequence joins TRBV11-2 and TRBJ2-1, with D unclear. Germline assignment: CDR1 SGHAT and CDR2 FQNNGV. V lost 6 bases and J lost 0, with 12 bases in between. There are 15 residues in the CDR3.

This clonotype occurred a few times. The CDR3 protein is CASSGQFYSGANVLTF. CDR3 nucleotides: TGTGCCAGCAGTGGACAGTTTTACTCTGGGGCCAACGTCCTGACTTTC. J is TRBJ2-6 and V is TRBV28; possible D gene TRBD1, 6 bases. Germline V gene lookup returns CDR1 MDHEN and CDR2 SYDVKM. V was trimmed by 5 bases and J by 0 bases, leaving 11 bases between them. The CDR3 is made up of 16 amino acids.

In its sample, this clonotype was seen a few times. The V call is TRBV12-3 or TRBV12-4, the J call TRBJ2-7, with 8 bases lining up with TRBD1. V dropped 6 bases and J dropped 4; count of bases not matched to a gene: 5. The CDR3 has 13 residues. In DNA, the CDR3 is TGTGCCAGCAGAGGACAGGGTTATTACGAGCAGTACTTC. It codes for CASRGQGYYEQYF.

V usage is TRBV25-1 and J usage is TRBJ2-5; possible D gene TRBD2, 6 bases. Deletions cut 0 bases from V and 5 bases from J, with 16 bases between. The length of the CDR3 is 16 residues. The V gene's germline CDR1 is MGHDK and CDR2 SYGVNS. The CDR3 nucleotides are TGTGCCAGCAGTGAATATGGGTCTAGCGTGCGGGAGACCCAGTACTTC. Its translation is CASSEYGSSVRETQYF. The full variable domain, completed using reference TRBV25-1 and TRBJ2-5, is EADIYQTPRYLVIGTGKKITLECSQTMGHDKMYWYQQDPGMELHLIHYSYGVNSTEKGDLSSESTVSRIRTEHFPLTLESARPSHTSQYLCASSEYGSSVRETQYFGPGTRLLVL.

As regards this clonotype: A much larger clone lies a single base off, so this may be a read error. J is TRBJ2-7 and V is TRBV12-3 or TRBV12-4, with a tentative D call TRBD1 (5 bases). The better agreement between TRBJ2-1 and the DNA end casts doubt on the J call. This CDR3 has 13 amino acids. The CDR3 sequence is CASSPRQSYEQFF. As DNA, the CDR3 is TGTGCCAGCAGCCCCCGACAGTCCTACGAGCAGTTCTTC.

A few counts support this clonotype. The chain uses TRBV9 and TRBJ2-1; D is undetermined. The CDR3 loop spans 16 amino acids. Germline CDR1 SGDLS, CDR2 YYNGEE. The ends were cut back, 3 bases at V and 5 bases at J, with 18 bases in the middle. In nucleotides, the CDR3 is TGTGCCAGCAGCGGGCCCCGGACGTCCCACGACAATGAGCAGTTCTTC. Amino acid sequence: CASSGPRTSHDNEQFF. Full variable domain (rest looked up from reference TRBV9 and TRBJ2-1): DSGVTQTPKHLITATGQRVTLRCSPRSGDLSVYWYQQSLDQGLQFLIQYYNGEERAKGNILERFSAQQFPDLHSELNLSSLELGDSALYFCASSGPRTSHDNEQFFGPGTRLTVL.